In its sample, the clone carrying this T cell receptor beta chain was seen many times. Its antigen remains unknown. This specimen belongs to a study of tumor and adjacent non-tumor tissue in lung cancer. Turning to the study itself: Each sample yielded millions of productive TCRbeta reads on average. The study, taken as a whole, reports: Tumor TCR diversity, when higher, was linked to shorter survival. Significantly higher TCR diversity was found in tumor than normal lung.

RNA was extracted from bulk tissue without any cell sorting. Three rounds of nested PCR, following a modified ARM-PCR protocol, produced the TCRbeta library. TCRdb redid the calling of the multiplex PCR reads with MiXCR, one entry per CDR3 protein. The top ten clones hold approximately 20% of a sample with 75,000 to 100,000 distinct CDR3 sequences, 67% of them seen once. CDR1 and CDR2 from the germline V gene are MNHEY and SVGAGI. The J segment lost 1 base and the V segment lost 5 bases, leaving 3 bases of the junction unmatched. The CDR3 covers 15 residues. The chain is built from TRBV6-5 and TRBJ2-2; 8 nucleotides line up with TRBD1. Sequencing was carried out using lung tumor tissue. The TCR comes from a man in his 60s with non-small cell lung cancer. The CDR3 nucleotides read TGTGCCAGCAGTACAGGACAGGGGAACACCGGGGAGCTGTTTTTT. This sequence encodes CASSTGQGNTGELFF.